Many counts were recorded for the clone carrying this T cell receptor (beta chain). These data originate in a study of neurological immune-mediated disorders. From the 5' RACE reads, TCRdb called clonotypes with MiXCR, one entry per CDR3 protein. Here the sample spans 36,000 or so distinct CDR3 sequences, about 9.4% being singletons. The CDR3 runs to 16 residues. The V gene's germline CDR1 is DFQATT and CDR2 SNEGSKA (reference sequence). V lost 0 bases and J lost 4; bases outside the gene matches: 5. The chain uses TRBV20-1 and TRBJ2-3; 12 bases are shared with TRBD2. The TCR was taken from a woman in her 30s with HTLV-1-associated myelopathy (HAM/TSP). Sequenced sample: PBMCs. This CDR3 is CSARDLAGGSADTQYF. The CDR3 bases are TGCAGTGCTAGAGACCTAGCGGGGGGGAGTGCAGATACGCAGTATTTT.